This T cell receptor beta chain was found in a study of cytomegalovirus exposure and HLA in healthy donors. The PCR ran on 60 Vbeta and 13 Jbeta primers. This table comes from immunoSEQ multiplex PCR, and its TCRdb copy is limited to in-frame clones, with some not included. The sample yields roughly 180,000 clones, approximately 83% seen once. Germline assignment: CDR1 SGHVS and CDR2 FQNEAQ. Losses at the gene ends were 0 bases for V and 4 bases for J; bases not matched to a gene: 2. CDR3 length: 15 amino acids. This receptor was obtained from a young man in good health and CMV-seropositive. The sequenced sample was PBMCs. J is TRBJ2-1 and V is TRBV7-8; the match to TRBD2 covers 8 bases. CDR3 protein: CASSLARGAYNEQFF. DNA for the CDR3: TGTGCCAGCAGCTTAGCGCGGGGGGCTTACAATGAGCAGTTCTTC.